This TCR beta chain was sequenced in a study of T cells expressing NK-cell markers (dated by TCRdb to 2020 to 2022). As for the study more broadly: Fewer than ten donors provided sorted CD3+CD56+NKG2C+, CD3+CD56+NKG2C- and CD3+CD56-NKG2C+ T-cell subsets, whose TCR beta-chain repertoires were profiled. Among the eight sequenced donors, seven were HCMV-seropositive and one was HCMV-seronegative. The eight sequenced donors were randomly selected healthy volunteers, three men and five women. Illumina HiSeq 2000/2500, MiSeq or NextSeq was used to sequence libraries as 2 x 150 bp reads. Results the study describes overall, beyond this receptor: In roughly 6 donors, the dominant CD3+CD56+NKG2C+ clonotypes were among the top 10 CD8+ clonotypes and accounted for about 1.0-7.0% of CD8+ T cells. Whether the expanded NKG2C-expressing T cell clones were specific for HCMV antigens remained unclear. Those dominant clonotypes were again the most abundant among CD3+CD56-NKG2C+ cells in a few donors, at about 25-60.1%.

A commercial ELISA kit detecting HCMV-specific IgG in serum was used to determine HCMV serostatus. Ficoll density gradient centrifugation was used to isolate peripheral blood mononuclear cells from blood. CDR1 and CDR2 are drawn from the germline V gene: SGHRS, YFSETQ. Inclusive of the bounding cysteine and phenylalanine, the CDR3 is 14 residues long. No DNA is given. The sequencer was an Illumina HiSeq 2000. 5'RACE template switching, by which a universal primer site and unique molecular identifiers were added, was used to make TCR beta cDNA libraries. cDNA synthesis was primed from the TCR beta constant segment, followed by two successive PCR amplification steps. Under the source paper's analysis protocol: Reads were demultiplexed and grouped by UMI with MIGEC, and clonotypes were assembled and quantified with MiTCR. To exclude erroneous sequences, only TCR cDNA sequences supported by at least two reads were retained. The tcR package was used for downstream repertoire analysis, and clonotypes were matched between fractions using CDR3 nucleotide sequence together with V segment. VDJmatch was used to annotate antigen specificity against VDJdb, with one amino acid substitution in CDR3 allowed. TCRdb reprocessed the reads into one record per CDR3 protein sequence, lacking DNA. The V and J calls come from TCRdb's annotation, not from the publication. For this sample, the table gives about 460,000 distinct CDR3 sequences. Of the sample, roughly 1.4% falls within the top ten clones.

Turning to this clonotype: The antigen it recognizes is unknown.

The V gene is TRBV5-1 and the J gene is TRBJ2-3; TCRdb names TRBD2, which stays unverified in the absence of DNA. Sequenced input: blood T cells: a sorted CD56 or NKG2C T cell subset, CD4+ or CD8+ T cells, or bulk PBMC T cells (not recorded which). This TCR derives from a woman between 50 and 59 years old in good health. Donor details come from another sample of the same person, matched by shared clones. The CDR3 region: CASSLGLPRAPQYF.